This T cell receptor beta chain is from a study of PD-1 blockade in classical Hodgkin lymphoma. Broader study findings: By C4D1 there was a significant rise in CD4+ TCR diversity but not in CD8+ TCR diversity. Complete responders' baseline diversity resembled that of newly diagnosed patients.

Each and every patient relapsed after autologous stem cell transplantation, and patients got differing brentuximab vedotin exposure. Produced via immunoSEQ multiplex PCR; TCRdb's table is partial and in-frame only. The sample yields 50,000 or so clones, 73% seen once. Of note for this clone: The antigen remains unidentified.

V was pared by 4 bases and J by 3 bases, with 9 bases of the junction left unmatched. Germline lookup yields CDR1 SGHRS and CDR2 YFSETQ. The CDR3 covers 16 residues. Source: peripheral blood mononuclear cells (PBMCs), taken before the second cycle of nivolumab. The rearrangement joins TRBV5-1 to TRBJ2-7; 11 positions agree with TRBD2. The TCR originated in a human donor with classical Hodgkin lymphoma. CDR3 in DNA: TGCGCCAGCAGCCTATTACTAGCGGGAGAGGGCTACGAGCAGTACTTC. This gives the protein CASSLLLAGEGYEQYF.